One T cell receptor beta chain is described in this entry. Its antigen specificity is not known. Per-nucleotide qualities are absent, and no much larger clonotype sits a single base away. This record comes from a study of cytomegalovirus exposure and HLA in healthy donors (dated by TCRdb to 2016 to 2017). Broadly, across the study: According to an earlier analysis of 550 to 750 of the donors, some 180 million T cells yielded roughly 110 million unique TCR beta sequences and about 280 Gb of sequence data. Both class I and class II loci were covered by HLA typing, at four-digit resolution. Alongside the repertoire data, information on donor age, sex, ethnicity and CMV serostatus was compiled. The genetic ancestry cluster associated with self-reported Caucasian donors included 65% to 90% of the roughly 400 genotyped donors. In a later genetic analysis, genome-wide SNP genotypes for about 55% of the 666 donors were used, and that subset was treated as a discovery cohort. Besides the first cohort of more than 650 subjects, a separate validation cohort made up of roughly 130 different subjects was used. The study aimed to test whether signatures of past pathogen exposure could be identified by cataloging public T cell receptors. An early release that covered fewer than 800 HLA-typed donors contained approximately 300 gigabases of sequencing data and tens of millions of unique TCR sequences. To study patterns of TCR occurrence, a later analysis re-analyzed previously published TCR beta repertoires from 500 to 850 donors and added high-resolution HLA genotyping. Because of strong linkage in the cohort, roughly five DR-DQ haplotypes were treated as single units for association and clustering. To decide whether each TCR beta V gene segment behaved as functional or pseudogenic, an earlier analysis of some 600 of the donors relied on high-throughput TCR beta sequencing. Every repertoire in the discovery cohort had been generated on one and the same sequencing platform. The study combined high-throughput TCR immunosequencing, statistical association of individual TCRs with disease status, and machine learning to predict cytomegalovirus infection status. Typing coverage differed by locus: A, B, C, DRB1 and DQB1 were typed in about 629-640 donors, DQA1 in roughly 510, DPA1 in 600 to 610, and DPB1 in just under 480. Rather than drawing on any new phenotypic data, the later analysis identified candidate immune exposures from TCR beta sequences and the way those sequences occurred across donors. The T cell repertoires of around 730 subjects were profiled by immunosequencing and related to cytomegalovirus serostatus. Among 300 to 450 genotyped donors of the cohort, an average of about 240,000 unique TCR beta nucleotide sequences were sequenced per donor, around a sixth of them non-productive. General findings and caveats noted by the study authors: In this cohort, only TCR beta chains were sequenced, and detectable features were limited by the absence of alpha or paired-chain data. When HLA alleles, especially DR and DQ, strongly co-occurred, TCR associations were difficult to assign to individual alleles. Some IMGT-functional V segments, including TRBV6-2 and TRBV6-3, could not be told apart with the 87-base-pair reads, so those segments were excluded. A few of the identified cytomegalovirus-associated TCR beta chains were confirmed in vitro to be specific for cytomegalovirus antigens. In a later analysis, some 17,000 TCR beta sequences were associated with specific HLA alleles at a false discovery rate of 0.05. While some public TCRs were present in many individuals, most TCR sequences turned up only very rarely across donors. In a later analysis, HLA-associated TCR beta chains were found to be more clonally expanded and to have lower generation probabilities than equally common non-associated chains. According to a later analysis, parvovirus B19, influenza, CMV and Epstein-Barr virus appeared linked to several top co-occurrence clusters. In a later analysis, the rate of TCR association differed among HLA loci, with DRB1 alleles having the most associated TCRs and HLA-C alleles having the fewest. Because HLA typing was missing for some donors at each locus, association tests included only the typed subset. Cytomegalovirus status was reported to be diagnosed by the classifier with high specificity and sensitivity in both the original and validation cohorts. In an earlier analysis of about 600 of the donors, most TCR beta V segments appeared in productive rearrangements about 87% or about 30% of the time, broadly matching IMGT annotations. Most CMV-associated TCR beta chains appeared to be HLA-restricted in a later analysis, and the HLA associations seemed to be driven largely by CMV exposure. CMV serostatus was the only immune exposure information available for the cohort. A further reported finding was that TCR beta sequences accurately predicted the HLA-A and HLA-B alleles for most subjects in the first cohort. According to a later genetic analysis, donors in an Asian-associated ancestry cluster had fewer N-insertions in productive TCRs than the approximately 670-donor mean. The study listed 150 to 200 TCR beta chains as associated with cytomegalovirus. Sequencing depth was assumed to be roughly uniform across donors in the presence/absence analyses, though that assumption may not hold. Linkage disequilibrium might explain the correlated functional status among segregating V segments, but an unknown experimental factor could not be excluded. According to the authors, the approach could potentially be generalized to other disease states and immunological phenotypes. A later genetic analysis associated a missense DCLRE1C variant with V-gene and J-gene trimming of TCR beta chains, and an independent cohort replicated the association. A cluster of highly shared sequence variants was judged likely to be a technical artifact of the sequencing pipeline. About 17 rarely observed V segments, including chromosome 9 orphons, were excluded from the earlier analysis of just under 600 of the donors because counts were too low.

The cysteine opens and the phenylalanine closes a CDR3 of 15 amino acids. The sequence is cut down to CDR3 DNA, 45 bases in frame from base 1. After removal of 2 bases from V and 0 bases from J, the junction retains 3 bases not matched to a gene. CDR1 MNHNS and CDR2 SASEGT were looked up in the germline V gene. The cohort consisted of hundreds of healthy bone marrow donors. All cohort members were sampled while nominally healthy, although unrecorded immune exposures were likely present. The donor was CMV seropositive and was included in the group of some 290 seropositive cohort members. A peripheral blood sample was provided by each donor, and peripheral blood mononuclear cells were used for TCR beta sequencing. The Qiagen DNeasy Blood Extraction Kit was used to extract genomic DNA from the blood cell samples. Library prep was done by the immunoSEQ multiplex PCR assay. The multiplex PCR relied on a mix of 60 forward primers for TCR Vbeta segments and 13 reverse primers for TCR Jbeta segments. The CDR3 region of rearranged TCR beta genes was amplified from genomic DNA by a multiplex PCR assay. Amplified TCR beta libraries were sequenced as 87-base-pair reads on the Illumina HiSeq System. Concerning the study's data processing: A later analysis counted tens of millions of unique TCR beta chains across the 640 or so repertoires, and some 12 million of these chains were shared by at least two donors. Raw reads were error-corrected and collapsed into unique sequences with a nearest-neighbor algorithm that merged closely related sequences to remove PCR and sequencing errors. Alignment of CDR3 sequences to IMGT reference sequences was used to assign V, D and J gene segments. For a sequence to be retained, a match of at least six nucleotides was required to both a V gene segment and a J gene segment. Rearrangements were called productive when the CDR3 lacked stop codons and stayed in frame with V and J; all others were non-productive. Following IMGT convention, CDR3 was defined as the stretch from the second conserved V-encoded cysteine to the conserved J-encoded phenylalanine. Sequences without an unambiguous match to a single V gene segment were excluded from the earlier analysis of over 500 of the donors. In an earlier analysis of some 590 of the donors, a V segment was called functional when productive rearrangements were above 56.7%, and segregating when the standard deviation between donors exceeded 5%. A statistical classification framework was built to diagnose cytomegalovirus status from the catalog of TCR beta chain sequences. A later analysis assigned V and J genes by comparing TCR nucleotide sequences with IMGT/GENE-DB human TR gene sequences. The TCRdist pipeline was used in a later analysis to assign CDR3 sequences and most-parsimonious VDJ recombination scenarios. In a later analysis, each TCR beta chain was defined by its CDR3 amino acid sequence together with its V-gene family, and reads without a unique V-gene family were excluded. To address suspected cross-contamination and a sequencing artifact, a later analysis removed roughly 640 highly shared, low-generation-probability nucleotide sequences. In a later analysis, a clonal expansion index was calculated for each public chain from normalized within-repertoire ranks of inferred template counts. In a later analysis, generation probabilities were computed with a VDJ recombination model fitted to out-of-frame rearrangements, and the resulting probabilities were checked against IGoR. In a later analysis, TCR-TCR, TCR-HLA and TCR-CMV co-occurrence was scored with hypergeometric tests, and a repertoire-size bias correction was applied to TCR pairs. To estimate false discovery rates, a later analysis permuted the HLA or CMV assignments 20 times. In a later analysis, co-occurring TCRs were grouped using DBSCAN, with TCRdist sequence similarity added in when clustering inside HLA-allele-positive subsets. For co-occurrence clustering, repertoires with fewer than 30,000 or more than 120,000 public chains were excluded, along with roughly five repertoires with anomalous nucleotide sharing. TCRdb took this table from immuneACCESS and kept in-frame rearrangements with V and J called. Such tables lack part of the clones; where checked against another copy, unresolved V genes explain under half of the gap, and the rest is unexplained. That table is the source of V, J and clone size, and D and trimming were worked out from the DNA. A total of 150,000 to 200,000 clones appear in this sample, about 75% of them only once. The ten largest clones capture approximately 5% of the sample.

Sequences were obtained from PBMCs. The TCR was taken from a man in his late teens or twenties in good health and CMV-seropositive. The sequence links TRBV6-1 to TRBJ1-2, and TRBD1 aligns with 7 junction nucleotides. CDR3 reads: CASSEYRGTNYGYTF. The nucleotide sequence is TGTGCCAGCAGTGAATACAGGGGTACTAACTATGGCTACACCTTC.